The 20 T cell receptor beta chains in this list originate from one sample, sequenced in a study of blood T cells in healthy people across ages. The use of a sample-barcoded 5' primer and a J-beta primer mix characterized a second PCR of roughly 7 to 12 cycles. TCRdb redid the calling of the 5' RACE reads with MiXCR, one entry per CDR3 protein. The data show about 1.4 million distinct CDR3 sequences, 55% to 75% seen once. Sequenced input: blood. The receptor source for this set is a man aged 18 to 30 in good health.

This clonotype was seen a handful of times. The gene calls are TRBV4-3 and TRBJ2-7; D perhaps matches TRBD1 (5 bases). The germline gives CDR1 LGHNA, CDR2 YSLEER. The CDR3 consists of 14 residues. The V and J ends lost 1 base and 3 bases respectively, with 10 bases between them. The CDR3 here is CASSQATAVYEQYF. For the CDR3, the DNA is TGCGCCAGCAGCCAAGCGACAGCAGTCTACGAGCAGTACTTC.

The V gene is TRBV29-1, the J gene TRBJ1-1; D ambiguous. Germline V gene lookup returns CDR1 SQVTM and CDR2 ANQGSEA. V lost 1 base, J lost 4 bases, and 13 bases lay in between. CDR3 length: 14 residues. The CDR3 region is CSVEVEAVGTEAFF. CDR3 bases: TGCAGCGTTGAAGTGGAGGCAGTCGGCACTGAAGCTTTCTTT.

In this sample, this clonotype turned up a few times. The rearrangement joins TRBV29-1 to TRBJ2-3, with a weak D call TRBD1 (6 bases). The CDR3 runs to 12 residues. Germline V lookup: CDR1 SQVTM, CDR2 ANQGSEA. Trimming shortened V by 5 bases and J by 0 bases, and 6 bases separated the two germline ends. The CDR3 coding sequence is TGCAGCGTTACAGGGAGCACAGATACGCAGTATTTT. Its protein product is CSVTGSTDTQYF.

This chain uses TRBV4-2 with TRBJ2-7; the D gene is possibly TRBD1 (5 bases). CDR1 and CDR2 from the germline V gene are LGHNA and YNFKEQ. Between the trimmed V and J ends, which lost 1 base and 5 bases, there was a span of 15 bases. This CDR3 has 15 amino acids. The CDR3 DNA reads as TGTGCCAGCAGCCAAGCCGAAGGGGTTGAAGACGAGCAGTACTTC. It codes for CASSQAEGVEDEQYF.

V gene TRBV10-1 combines with J gene TRBJ2-4; D is unresolved. Germline V gene data show CDR1 as WNHNN and CDR2 as SYGVQD (reference sequence). The CDR3 consists of 13 residues. The V end was cut by 3 bases, the J end by 7 bases, with 10 bases between. The CDR3 coding sequence is TGCGCCAGCAGTGACCCGAGGCGGAACATTCAGTACTTC. Residues: CASSDPRRNIQYF.

This chain links TRBV7-9 with TRBJ1-1; D unclear. CDR1 SEHNR and CDR2 FQNEAQ come from the germline V gene (reference sequence). This CDR3 has 14 residues. V lost 0 bases to trimming and J lost 4 bases, with 9 bases between them. The CDR3 loop is CASSLAIRATEAFF. CDR3 bases: TGTGCCAGCAGCTTAGCAATCAGAGCCACTGAAGCTTTCTTT.

A few counts support this clonotype. The rearrangement uses TRBV29-1 and TRBJ1-1; D is undetermined. CDR3 size: 12 residues. The germline V and J ends were trimmed by 6 bases and 1 base, with 9 bases remaining between them. Germline CDR1 is SQVTM and CDR2 is ANQGSEA. The CDR3 DNA reads TGCAGCGTCTCCAACCAGAACACTGAAGCTTTCTTT. Amino acids: CSVSNQNTEAFF.

As concerns this clonotype: Sequence at one end of the junction differs from germline and may be a read error. The rearrangement links TRBV25-1 to TRBJ1-2; a possible D gene is TRBD1 (5 bases). The CDR3 is 15 residues long. Germline lookup yields CDR1 MGHDK and CDR2 SYGVNS. The CDR3, as DNA: TGTGCCAGCGGTGAAACGGGGGTAGCTAACTATGGCTACACCTTC. Translated, it gives CASGETGVANYGYTF.

The chain joins TRBV2 to TRBJ2-5; D ambiguous. CDR1 SNHLY and CDR2 FYNNEI come from the germline V gene. The CDR3 is made up of 14 amino acids. With 4 bases removed from V and 0 bases from J, the gap between germline ends came to 9 bases. The CDR3 here is CASSVANNQETQYF. Written as DNA, the CDR3 is TGTGCCAGCAGTGTCGCAAATAACCAAGAGACCCAGTACTTC.

The chain links TRBV3-1 to TRBJ1-1; tentatively, D is TRBD1 (5 bases). V gave up 0 bases and J gave up 10 bases, with 12 bases separating them. Germline V gene sequence: CDR1 LGHDT, CDR2 YNNKEL (reference sequence). This CDR3 has 13 amino acids. The CDR3 region is CASSQDRASGAFF. As DNA, the CDR3 is TGTGCCAGCAGCCAAGACAGGGCCTCCGGAGCTTTCTTT.

The rearrangement joins TRBV5-1 to TRBJ2-1, with D possibly being TRBD2 (6 bases). Trimming left V 1 base short and J 2 bases short, with 10 bases between. The CDR3 runs 15 residues. Looked up from germline, CDR1 is SGHRS and CDR2 is YFSETQ. Written as DNA, the CDR3 is TGCGCCAGCAGCTTGCTGGGAGGTACCTACAATGAGCAGTTCTTC. Protein product: CASSLLGGTYNEQFF.

Ten or more counts support this clonotype. V usage is TRBV20-1 and J usage is TRBJ2-5, with TRBD2 identical over 9 bases. V shed 0 bases and J 2 bases; nucleotides not matched to a gene: 7. The CDR3 is made up of 16 amino acids. Germline loops: CDR1 DFQATT, CDR2 SNEGSKA (reference sequence). The CDR3 nucleotides are TGCAGTGCTAGAGATCTAATAGCGGGGGATCAAGAGACCCAGTACTTC. It specifies CSARDLIAGDQETQYF.

This clonotype was seen more than once but under ten times. J is TRBJ2-3 and V is TRBV10-3; D tentatively fits TRBD1 or TRBD2 (6 bases each). Per the germline V gene, CDR1 is ENHRY and CDR2 is SYGVKD. The CDR3 has 16 residues. Trimming removed 0 bases from V and 2 bases from J, with 12 bases in between. The CDR3 sequence is CAISESLGGVTDTQYF. CDR3 DNA: TGTGCCATCAGTGAGTCGTTGGGGGGCGTCACAGATACGCAGTATTTT.

This clonotype was recorded a few times. The chain links TRBV5-5 to TRBJ2-3; the match to TRBD2 covers 12 bases. J lost 8 bases, V lost 4 bases, and 2 bases had no gene match. This CDR3 has 13 residues. CDR1 is SGHKS, CDR2 YYEKEE, per germline (reference sequence). Here the CDR3 reads CASSALAGGTQYF. The CDR3 bases are TGTGCCAGCAGCGCACTAGCGGGGGGTACGCAGTATTTT.

The V call is TRBV29-1, the J call TRBJ1-5; 11 bases line up with TRBD1. The V segment lost 6 bases and the J segment 0 bases; nucleotides outside the gene matches: 7. This CDR3 contains 16 residues. Germline V gene data show CDR1 as SQVTM and CDR2 as ANQGSEA. The CDR3 DNA sequence: TGCAGCGTAGCGGGACAGGGGGGATATAGCAATCAGCCCCAGCATTTT. This sequence encodes CSVAGQGGYSNQPQHF.

A few counts support this clonotype. V gene TRBV6-5 combines with J gene TRBJ1-2, with a possible D match to TRBD1 (6 bases). The CDR3 spans 16 residues. Germline V gene data show CDR1 as MNHEY and CDR2 as SVGAGI. Between the trimmed V and J ends, which lost 0 bases and 4 bases, there was a span of 15 bases. CDR3 DNA: TGTGCCAGCAGTTACTCTTCAGGGGAATACGGCTATGGCTACACCTTC. Amino acids: CASSYSSGEYGYGYTF.

V is TRBV27 and J is TRBJ2-3; D not certain. This CDR3 comprises 12 residues. The germline V and J ends were trimmed by 5 bases and 3 bases, with 6 bases remaining between them. Per the germline V gene, CDR1 is MNHEY and CDR2 is SMNVEV (reference sequence). Here the CDR3 DNA reads TGTGCCAGCAGTCGCTATACAGATACGCAGTATTTT. Encoded protein: CASSRYTDTQYF.

The rearrangement uses TRBV4-1 and TRBJ2-7; 8 bases are a match to TRBD2. Germline V gives CDR1 MGHRA, CDR2 YSYEKL. The V gene end was trimmed by 0 bases and the J gene end by 7 bases; junction bases not matched to a gene: 11. The CDR3 spans 16 residues. CDR3 amino acids: CASSQDGAGVDNEQYF. The DNA for the CDR3 is TGCGCCAGCAGCCAAGACGGAGCGGGAGTAGACAATGAGCAGTACTTC.

The chain employs TRBV6-6 and TRBJ2-1; unclear D gene. The CDR3 runs to 15 residues. V gave up 5 bases and J gave up 2 bases, with 13 bases separating them. CDR1 is MNHNY and CDR2 is SVGAGI in the germline V gene (reference sequence). This CDR3 is CASSHQVKPYNEQFF. CDR3 nucleotide sequence: TGTGCCAGCAGTCACCAGGTCAAGCCCTACAATGAGCAGTTCTTC.

The chain employs TRBV6-1 and TRBJ1-2; the match to TRBD1 covers 8 bases. The germline V gene encodes CDR1 MNHNS and CDR2 SASEGT. Unmatched junction bases numbered 20, after V lost 8 bases and J lost 0 bases. The CDR3 has 19 amino acids. The CDR3, as DNA: TGTGCCAGCGGCTTGGGTGGAGGACAGGGACCTACTTCTAACTATGGCTACACCTTC. The encoded protein is CASGLGGGQGPTSNYGYTF.